This T cell receptor (beta chain) was recovered during a study of T-cell reconstitution after alpha-beta-depleted transplantation in children. CDR3 size: 18 residues. V was clipped by 0 bases and J by 0 bases, with 15 bases between them. Germline V gene sequence: CDR1 LGHNA, CDR2 YSLEER. General study findings and limits: Expanded clones from the graft, numbering several hundred, reportedly supplied alpha-beta T cells about two months after transplant.

Unique molecular identifiers featured in how the TCRbeta library was prepared. MiXCR, applied by TCRdb to the PCR reads, yields one record per CDR3 protein. The sample shows 25,000 to 35,000 distinct CDR3 sequences, 5.5% to 7% of them seen only once. This clonotype was recorded at least ten times. The antigen is unknown. This clonotype was sampled from a child younger than two who had a stem cell transplant for acute myeloid leukemia, so the T cells may come from the graft donor. The chain employs TRBV4-3 and TRBJ1-3; D unclear. The sample consisted of peripheral blood, taken 60 days after TCRalphabeta/CD19-depleted stem cell transplant. CDR3 residues: CASSQELGNLVSGNTIYF. The CDR3 bases are TGCGCCAGCAGCCAAGAGTTAGGAAACCTTGTCTCTGGAAACACCATATATTTT.